This T cell receptor beta chain was captured by sequencing in a study of T cells in localized non-small cell lung cancer. Study findings and constraints: Paired adjacent lung recovered a median around 59 of the top 100 tumor clones. T cell clonality was highest in uninvolved adjacent lung, above tumor. It remains possible that heterogeneity exists, since only one tumor region was sequenced. The study linked higher blood T cell density to longer overall survival.

With respect to this clone: Its antigen is undetermined.

Germline V gives CDR1 GTSNPN, CDR2 SVGIG (reference sequence). V lost 5 bases and J lost 2, with 18 bases in between. This CDR3 spans 15 amino acids. Produced via immunoSEQ multiplex PCR; TCRdb's table is partial and in-frame only. The sample has tens of thousands of clones; around four fifths are singletons. The starting material was peripheral blood, obtained before any cancer treatment. The rearrangement uses TRBV30 and TRBJ2-5; D is perhaps TRBD2 (6 bases). The clonotype was recovered from a female donor over 55 with stage II squamous cell lung carcinoma. The CDR3 spells CAWASGTGGQETQYF. CDR3 in DNA: TGTGCCTGGGCGTCCGGGACTGGGGGACAAGAGACCCAGTACTTC. Complete variable domain (other parts from reference TRBV30 and TRBJ2-5): SQTIHQWPATLVQPVGSPLSLECTVEGTSNPNLYWYRQAAGRGLQLLFYSVGIGQISSEVPQNLSASRPQDRQFILSSKKLLLSDSGFYLCAWASGTGGQETQYFGPGTRLLVL.